The rows below give T cell receptor beta chains drawn from one sample of a study of CD8 T cells in ankylosing spondylitis. TCRdb passed the 5' RACE reads through MiXCR, listing each CDR3 protein once. Of more than 150,000 distinct CDR3 sequences listed, 11% are singletons. The sequenced sample consisted of blood, either unsorted or a sorted T cell fraction (not recorded which). These receptors came from a male donor with ankylosing spondylitis or in good health (not recorded which). Both conserved end residues are part of each CDR3. Each record gives: D gene, V gene, clone size, J gene, CDR3 protein, CDR3 DNA. The D gene is left open where the match is weak. Clone size appears in some rows only: once, few, many, or a class for an expanded clone.

TRBD2	TRBV2	.	TRBJ2-1	CASRRGTSGYNEQFF	TGTGCCAGCCGACGGGGGACTAGCGGATACAATGAGCAGTTCTTC
.	TRBV29-1	many	TRBJ2-7	CSGHLEGGWATYEQYF	TGCAGCGGTCACCTGGAGGGCGGGTGGGCTACTTACGAGCAGTACTTC
TRBD1	TRBV7-6	once	TRBJ2-5	CASSFRTGWETQYF	TGTGCCAGCAGTTTCAGGACAGGGTGGGAGACCCAGTACTTC
.	TRBV2	many	TRBJ2-2	CASSEETPGSAGELFF	TGTGCCAGCAGTGAAGAGACGCCGGGGTCGGCCGGGGAGCTGTTTTTT
TRBD2	TRBV9	many	TRBJ2-1	CASSVAVRLAGNEQFF	TGTGCCAGCAGCGTAGCTGTCAGACTAGCGGGAAATGAGCAGTTCTTC
TRBD1	TRBV7-9	few	TRBJ2-7	CASSHDRVGEQYF	TGTGCCAGCAGCCATGACAGGGTGGGGGAGCAGTACTTC
TRBD2	TRBV5-1	many	TRBJ2-5	CASSSGLAGAQETQYF	TGCGCCAGCAGCTCGGGACTAGCGGGAGCTCAAGAGACCCAGTACTTC
.	TRBV3-1	few	TRBJ1-1	CASSRATEAFF	TGTGCCAGCAGCAGGGCGACTGAAGCTTTCTTT
.	TRBV20-1	.	TRBJ2-3	CSASTADTQYF	TGCAGTGCTAGCACTGCGGATACGCAGTATTTT
TRBD1	TRBV20-1	.	TRBJ1-2	CSASAGQGVNYGYTF	TGCAGTGCTAGCGCGGGACAGGGGGTCAACTATGGCTACACCTTC
.	TRBV2	many	TRBJ2-1	CASSIMGGRVLNEQFF	TGTGCCAGCAGCATAATGGGGGGAAGAGTTTTGAATGAGCAGTTCTTC
TRBD1	TRBV20-1	many	TRBJ2-2	CSAGTGRNTGELFF	TGCAGTGCTGGGACAGGGAGAAACACCGGGGAGCTGTTTTTT
.	TRBV10-3	many	TRBJ1-1	CAISDGGMNTEAFF	TGTGCCATCAGTGATGGGGGGATGAACACTGAAGCTTTCTTT
.	TRBV4-1	few	TRBJ2-7	CASSQDKRVTDYEQYF	TGCGCCAGCAGCCAAGACAAGAGGGTAACAGACTACGAGCAGTACTTC
.	TRBV6-1	few	TRBJ2-6	CATTRVSGANVLTF	TGTGCCACTACCAGGGTCTCTGGGGCCAACGTCCTGACTTTC
.	TRBV7-9	.	TRBJ2-3	CASRFPGAFTDTQYF	TGTGCCAGCAGATTCCCGGGAGCATTCACAGATACGCAGTATTTT
.	TRBV20-1	few	TRBJ2-6	CSAPTSSGANVLTF	TGCAGTGCGCCAACAAGCTCTGGGGCCAACGTCCTGACTTTC
TRBD1	TRBV7-9	many	TRBJ2-3	CASSSYRGRVDTQYF	TGTGCCAGCAGCTCCTACAGGGGGCGCGTAGATACGCAGTATTTT
.	TRBV14	few	TRBJ2-5	CASSQGRGAQETQYF	TGTGCCAGCAGCCAAGGAAGGGGAGCTCAAGAGACCCAGTACTTC
.	TRBV20-1	many	TRBJ2-1	CSARGWGSSYNEQFF	TGCAGTGCTCGAGGGTGGGGGAGCTCCTACAATGAGCAGTTCTTC
.	TRBV24-1	many	TRBJ1-5	CATSDRDRMPQHF	TGTGCCACCAGTGATAGAGACCGAATGCCCCAGCATTTT
.	TRBV29-1	many	TRBJ1-1	CSMAKGRGSEAFF	TGCAGCATGGCGAAGGGGAGGGGATCTGAAGCTTTCTTT
.	TRBV5-1	.	TRBJ1-1	CASSAGQNTEAFF	TGCGCCAGCAGCGCTGGACAGAACACTGAAGCTTTCTTT
TRBD2	TRBV3-1	.	TRBJ2-1	CASSQSPSGGYNEQFF	TGTGCCAGCAGCCAATCGCCGAGCGGGGGCTACAATGAGCAGTTCTTC
TRBD1	TRBV6-5	many	TRBJ2-5	CASSYPPGQGPETQYF	TGTGCCAGCAGTTACCCTCCGGGACAGGGTCCCGAGACCCAGTACTTC
TRBD1	TRBV11-2	few	TRBJ2-7	CASSQRTGASYEQYF	TGTGCCAGCAGCCAACGGACAGGGGCCTCCTACGAGCAGTACTTC
.	TRBV12-3/TRBV12-4	.	TRBJ2-1	CASSLVRFYNEQFF	TGTGCCAGCAGTTTGGTCAGGTTCTACAATGAGCAGTTCTTC